What follows are 27 T cell receptor beta chains derived from one specimen sequenced in a study of CD4 T cells in relation to SARS-CoV-2 and coronaviruses. Sequencing used immunoSEQ multiplex PCR; TCRdb keeps in-frame clones, though not all of them. In the table there are around 20,000 clones, approximately 80% of which are singletons. These receptors' targets are unknown. Unexposed donor CD4+ T cells date from 2011-2018, before the COVID-19 pandemic. The cells were cultured for under 13 days before CD4+ T cells were isolated. The sequenced sample consisted of CD4+ T cells from PBMCs, cultured in vitro. These receptor sequences come from a human donor in good health.

The chain links TRBV5-1 to TRBJ1-3; TRBD1 matches 8 bases. With 1 base clipped from V and 0 bases from J, the junction kept 12 bases outside the gene matches. The CDR3 spans 19 residues. CDR1 SGHRS and CDR2 YFSETQ come from the germline V gene. The DNA for the CDR3 is TGCGCCAGCAGCTTGCTCGGACAGGGAAGTGCTGGCTCTGGAAACACCATATATTTT. It is translated as CASSLLGQGSAGSGNTIYF.

The chain couples TRBV6-5 to TRBJ2-5; no clear D. Trimming took off 1 base at V and 0 bases at J, with 3 bases between the two ends. Germline V CDR1 and CDR2: MNHEY, SVGAGI. The CDR3 runs to 13 residues. In DNA, the CDR3 is TGTGCCAGCAGTTACTTGTACCAAGAGACCCAGTACTTC. Its translation: CASSYLYQETQYF.

This sequence joins TRBV28 and TRBJ2-1; 7 bases match TRBD2. Trimming removed 2 bases from V and 6 bases from J; junction bases left unmatched: 7. CDR1 MDHEN and CDR2 SYDVKM come from the germline V gene. This CDR3 has 15 amino acids. The CDR3 here is CASSLGKGGRNEQFF. The CDR3 DNA sequence: TGTGCCAGCAGTTTAGGGAAGGGAGGGCGCAATGAGCAGTTCTTC.

This clone was seen more than once but under ten times. CDR3 amino acids: CASSLDPGNGYTF. The CDR3, as DNA: TGTGCCAGCAGCTTAGATCCCGGGAACGGCTACACCTTC. This chain joins TRBV7-2 and TRBJ1-2; D unclear. Germline-derived CDR1 and CDR2 are SGHTA and FQGNSA. V lost 1 base and J 8 bases, leaving 11 bases between the germline ends. CDR3 length: 13 amino acids.

This sequence joins TRBV25-1 and TRBJ2-7; 7 bases line up with TRBD1. After removal of 3 bases from V and 3 bases from J, the junction contained 5 bases not matched to a gene. The CDR3 extends over 14 amino acids. Germline CDR1 MGHDK, CDR2 SYGVNS. CDR3 residues: CASSDGTADYEQYF. The CDR3, as DNA: TGTGCCAGCAGTGACGGGACAGCAGACTACGAGCAGTACTTC.

Only one count was recorded for this clone. The gene calls are TRBV7-3 and TRBJ2-3, with D possibly being TRBD1 (6 bases). Germline lookup yields CDR1 SGHTA and CDR2 FQGTGA. V lost 3 bases to trimming and J lost 4 bases, with 8 bases between them. This CDR3 comprises 13 residues. The CDR3 nucleotides are TGTGCCAGCAGCTTCACAGGGCCAGATACGCAGTATTTT. Its protein product is CASSFTGPDTQYF.

The genes are TRBV6-5 and TRBJ2-7; 9 bases align to TRBD1. CDR1 is MNHEY, CDR2 SVGAGI, per germline. The ends lost 6 bases at V and 4 bases at J; junction bases unmatched: 4. The length of the CDR3 is 13 residues. The CDR3 nucleotides read TGTGCCAGCAGGGGACAGGGAAGGTACGAGCAGTACTTC. Encoded protein: CASRGQGRYEQYF.

The chain uses TRBV9 and TRBJ1-2; D perhaps matches TRBD1 (5 bases). The CDR3 runs 15 residues. Germline V gene sequence: CDR1 SGDLS, CDR2 YYNGEE. The ends were cut back, 1 base at V and 9 bases at J, with 19 bases in the middle. This CDR3 is CASSVLPGDGYRYTF. In DNA, the CDR3 is TGTGCCAGCAGCGTACTCCCCGGGGACGGTTACCGCTACACCTTC.

This clone showed up just once. The gene calls are TRBV11-2 and TRBJ2-7; 8 bases map to TRBD2. The CDR3 totals 16 residues. The J segment lost 0 bases and the V segment lost 1 base, leaving 5 bases of the junction unmatched. Germline V CDR1 and CDR2: SGHAT, FQNNGV. This chain's CDR3 is CASSLGSGGGSYEQYF. The CDR3, as DNA: TGTGCCAGCAGCTTAGGGTCCGGGGGGGGCTCCTACGAGCAGTACTTC.

The rearrangement uses TRBV5-1 and TRBJ1-2; D not resolved. The CDR3 is 14 amino acids. From germline, CDR1 is SGHRS and CDR2 YFSETQ. V lost 4 bases and J lost 4, with 14 bases in between. The CDR3 DNA sequence: TGCGCCAGCAGCCAGGTCCCGGATGGCTATGGCTACACCTTC. This gives the protein CASSQVPDGYGYTF. The complete variable domain, with remaining parts taken from reference TRBV5-1 and TRBJ1-2, reads KAGVTQTPRYLIKTRGQQVTLSCSPISGHRSVSWYQQTPGQGLQFLFEYFSETQRNKGNFPGRFSGRQFSNSRSEMNVSTLELGDSALYLCASSQVPDGYGYTFGSGTRLTVV.

The rearrangement links TRBV7-8 to TRBJ1-1; D is undetermined. This CDR3 region has 12 residues. CDR1 SGHVS and CDR2 FQNEAQ come from the germline V gene. The V gene lost 4 bases and the J gene lost 7 bases, with 10 bases spanning the gap. The CDR3 sequence is CASSSVGIEAFF. CDR3 DNA sequence: TGTGCCAGCAGCTCTGTTGGTATTGAAGCTTTCTTT.

In its sample, this clone was seen a few times. The chain has TRBV12-3 or TRBV12-4 and TRBJ1-2, with TRBD1 matching over 7 bases. V lost 3 bases to trimming and J lost 7 bases; unmatched junction nucleotides: 5. The CDR3 consists of 13 residues. This CDR3 reads CASSLNRGRGYTF. CDR3 bases: TGTGCCAGCAGTTTGAACAGGGGACGTGGCTACACCTTC.

This clone has just a few counts. The gene calls are TRBV7-2 and TRBJ2-7, with D possibly being TRBD2 (5 bases). Deletions cut 2 bases from V and 5 bases from J, with 13 bases between. Per germline, CDR1 SGHTA and CDR2 FQGNSA. This CDR3 is 14 amino acids long. In DNA form, the CDR3 reads TGTGCCAGCAGCTTACGTCTAGCAACCAACGAGCAGTACTTC. Its translation is CASSLRLATNEQYF. The full variable domain, rest sourced from reference TRBV7-2 and TRBJ2-7, is GAGVSQSPSNKVTEKGKDVELRCDPISGHTALYWYRQSLGQGLEFLIYFQGNSAPDKSGLPSDRFSAERTGGSVSTLTIQRTQQEDSAVYLCASSLRLATNEQYFGPGTRLTVT.

The chain recombines TRBV15 with TRBJ1-2; D possibly corresponds to TRBD1 (5 bases). This CDR3 is 15 amino acids long. Trimming took 2 bases from V and 1 from J, leaving 11 bases between them. Germline values: CDR1 LNHNV, CDR2 YYDKDF (reference sequence). The CDR3 coding sequence is TGTGCCACCAGCAGAAGGGACGGCGTTAACTATGGCTACACCTTC. This translates into CATSRRDGVNYGYTF.

This chain joins TRBV4-1 and TRBJ2-2, with D maybe TRBD1 (6 bases). The CDR3 runs to 15 residues. CDR1 and CDR2 from the germline V gene are MGHRA and YSYEKL. Trimming stripped 2 bases from V and 5 bases from J, with 12 bases between. The CDR3 loop reads CASSQQQGLTGELFF. The DNA for the CDR3 is TGCGCCAGCAGCCAACAACAGGGTTTAACCGGGGAGCTGTTTTTT.

This chain links TRBV19 with TRBJ2-3; perhaps TRBD1 as D (5 bases). CDR1 is LNHDA, CDR2 SQIVND, per germline (reference sequence). The length of the CDR3 is 13 residues. Trimming shortened V by 7 bases and J by 4 bases, and 12 bases separated the two germline ends. CDR3 sequence: CASKPGNADTQYF. In DNA, the CDR3 is TGTGCCAGTAAACCAGGGAACGCAGATACGCAGTATTTT. The complete variable domain, with remaining parts taken from reference TRBV19 and TRBJ2-3, reads DGGITQSPKYLFRKEGQNVTLSCEQNLNHDAMYWYRQDPGQGLRLIYYSQIVNDFQKGDIAEGYSVSREKKESFPLTVTSAQKNPTAFYLCASKPGNADTQYFGPGTRLTVL.

V usage is TRBV14 and J usage is TRBJ2-6; D remains ambiguous. Germline loops: CDR1 SGHDN, CDR2 FVKESK. V lost 1 base to trimming and J lost 0 bases, with 4 bases between them. This CDR3 is built from 15 residues. The chain's CDR3 is CASSQGRSGANVLTF. The CDR3 DNA sequence: TGTGCCAGCAGCCAAGGGCGCTCTGGGGCCAACGTCCTGACTTTC.

The chain uses TRBV28 and TRBJ2-1; 8 positions agree with TRBD2. The germline V gene has CDR1 MDHEN and CDR2 SYDVKM. J lost 2 bases, V lost 6 bases, and 6 bases had no gene match. This CDR3 region has 15 residues. CDR3 sequence reads: CASSNSGAPYNEQFF. As DNA, the CDR3 is TGTGCCAGCAGCAATAGCGGGGCTCCCTACAATGAGCAGTTCTTC.

V usage is TRBV3-1 (or the pseudogene TRBV3-2) and J usage is TRBJ1-2; no firm D call. Germline V gene lookup returns CDR1 LGHDT and CDR2 YNNKEL (reference sequence). The ends were cut back, 1 base at V and 8 bases at J, with 20 bases in the middle. CDR3 length: 16 residues. CDR3 bases: TGTGCCAGCAGCCAAGTGTCTAGTTCCGGCCGGCAGGGCTACACCTTC. This translates into CASSQVSSSGRQGYTF.

The rearrangement links TRBV5-1 to TRBJ2-3; D might be TRBD1 (6 bases). Trimming removed 0 bases at V and 2 bases at J, with 13 bases between. This CDR3 is 16 amino acids long. Germline lookup yields CDR1 SGHRS and CDR2 YFSETQ. The CDR3 loop is CASSLVPGAPTDTQYF. CDR3 DNA sequence: TGCGCCAGCAGCTTGGTGCCAGGGGCCCCCACAGATACGCAGTATTTT. Based on the CDR3 plus reference TRBV5-1 and TRBJ2-3, the full variable domain is KAGVTQTPRYLIKTRGQQVTLSCSPISGHRSVSWYQQTPGQGLQFLFEYFSETQRNKGNFPGRFSGRQFSNSRSEMNVSTLELGDSALYLCASSLVPGAPTDTQYFGPGTRLTVL.

The chain recombines TRBV27 with TRBJ2-5; TRBD1 aligns across 9 bases. The CDR3 extends over 15 amino acids. Per the germline V gene, CDR1 is MNHEY and CDR2 is SMNVEV (reference sequence). The V gene end was trimmed by 7 bases and the J gene end by 5 bases; junction bases not matched to a gene: 11. CDR3 coding DNA: TGTGCCAGCACCACTTTAACAGGGGGCCTGGAGACCCAGTACTTC. Protein: CASTTLTGGLETQYF.

This chain joins TRBV5-8 and TRBJ2-2; tentatively, D is TRBD1 (6 bases). V was cut by 0 bases and J by 5 bases, with 17 bases left in between. The CDR3 sequence is 17 residues long. Germline CDR1 SGHTS, CDR2 YDEGEE. CDR3 sequence (DNA): TGTGCCAGCAGCTTGGTTTTTCAGGGGACGGGGACCGGGGAGCTGTTTTTT. It codes for CASSLVFQGTGTGELFF.

CDR3 sequence: CASRPQTSGANVLTF. The CDR3 DNA reads TGTGCCAGCAGGCCTCAAACCTCTGGGGCCAACGTCCTGACTTTC. The chain joins TRBV28 to TRBJ2-6; D unresolved. The germline CDR1 and CDR2 sequences are MDHEN and SYDVKM. The CDR3 runs to 15 residues. V gave up 6 bases and J gave up 0 bases, with 9 bases separating them.

The chain links TRBV7-2 to TRBJ2-1; 8 bases are shared with TRBD2. The trim removed 2 bases at V and 2 bases at J, leaving 2 bases unmatched. CDR1 SGHTA and CDR2 FQGNSA come from the germline V gene. The CDR3 is 15 residues long. The CDR3 sequence: CASSLTSGTYNEQFF. The CDR3 bases are TGTGCCAGCAGCTTAACTAGCGGAACCTACAATGAGCAGTTCTTC.

The V and J genes are TRBV3-1 (or the pseudogene TRBV3-2) and TRBJ1-4; TRBD1 matches at 7 bases. The CDR3 loop spans 15 amino acids. V lost 4 bases, J lost 4 bases, and 6 bases stayed unmatched. CDR1 is LGHDT and CDR2 is YNNKEL in the germline V gene (reference sequence). The CDR3, as DNA: TGTGCCAGCAGCCGTACAGGGGCCTTTAATGAAAAACTGTTTTTT. This gives the protein CASSRTGAFNEKLFF.

J is TRBJ2-1 and V is TRBV15; weak D call: TRBD1 (6 bases). Germline lookup yields CDR1 LNHNV and CDR2 YYDKDF (reference sequence). The CDR3 runs 14 residues. The ends were cut back, 0 bases at V and 10 bases at J, with 13 bases in the middle. CDR3 sequence (DNA): TGTGCCACCAGCAGAGATAGACAGGATTTGGAGCAGTTCTTC. Translated, it gives CATSRDRQDLEQFF.

The chain has TRBV18 and TRBJ2-5; D unclear. V dropped 5 bases and J dropped 3 bases, with 4 bases sitting between them. The CDR3 sequence is 11 residues long. Germline CDR1 is KGHSH and CDR2 is LQKENI. CDR3 nucleotides: TGTGCCAGCTCAAAGGAAGAGACCCAGTACTTC. It translates to CASSKEETQYF.